The 6 T cell receptor beta chains presented below share a single source sample, sequenced in a study of OX40 agonist ivuxolimab in advanced cancers. Some clones are missing from TCRdb's copy, which holds only in-frame ones; the method was immunoSEQ multiplex PCR. The data hold tens of thousands of clones, with over 90% observed a single time. The specimen was CD4+ or CD8+ T cells sorted from blood, collected in a trial of the OX40 agonist ivuxolimab. All receptors come from an adult with an advanced solid tumor such as melanoma, head and neck, liver or kidney cancer.

This chain joins TRBV7-2 and TRBJ1-5, with D possibly being TRBD1 (6 bases). Germline CDR1 SGHTA, CDR2 FQGNSA. The CDR3 runs 15 residues. V dropped 1 base and J dropped 0 bases, with 7 bases sitting between them. The CDR3 reads CASSLGGHSNQPQHF. The CDR3 region has the DNA TGTGCCAGCAGCTTAGGGGGGCATAGCAATCAGCCCCAGCATTTT. Complete variable domain (other parts from reference TRBV7-2 and TRBJ1-5): GAGVSQSPSNKVTEKGKDVELRCDPISGHTALYWYRQSLGQGLEFLIYFQGNSAPDKSGLPSDRFSAERTGGSVSTLTIQRTQQEDSAVYLCASSLGGHSNQPQHFGDGTRLSIL.

This clone was seen just once. This sample includes further DNA sequences coding for the same CDR3. The chain couples TRBV27 to TRBJ2-7, with TRBD2 matching over 11 bases. V trimming: 6 bases; J trimming: 4 bases; junction bases outside the gene matches: 8. This CDR3 has 15 residues. Germline V gene sequence: CDR1 MNHEY, CDR2 SMNVEV (reference sequence). The CDR3 nucleotides read TGTGCCAGCAGCTTCGGGACTAGCGGTCCGTACGAGCAGTACTTC. This sequence encodes CASSFGTSGPYEQYF.

This clone was observed a single time. This sequence joins TRBV28 and TRBJ1-6; D not resolved. The CDR3 runs to 13 residues. The V and J ends lost 6 bases and 4 bases respectively, with 7 bases between them. CDR1 and CDR2 (germline): MDHEN, SYDVKM. CDR3 sequence: CASSRAYNSPLHF. CDR3 in DNA: TGTGCCAGCAGCCGTGCTTATAATTCACCCCTCCACTTT.

The chain employs TRBV9 and TRBJ1-1, with 7 bases matching TRBD1. The ends lost 5 bases at V and 1 base at J; junction bases unmatched: 11. Per germline, CDR1 SGDLS and CDR2 YYNGEE. This CDR3 spans 16 amino acids. This chain's CDR3 is CASSPHDQGGNTEAFF. The CDR3 bases are TGTGCCAGCAGTCCACATGATCAGGGGGGGAACACTGAAGCTTTCTTT.

V is TRBV9 and J is TRBJ2-3; 9 nucleotides agree with TRBD2. This CDR3 spans 16 amino acids. Germline CDR1 SGDLS, CDR2 YYNGEE. V was pared by 0 bases and J by 0 bases, with 2 bases of the junction left unmatched. The CDR3 sequence is CASSVGLAASTDTQYF. The CDR3 bases are TGTGCCAGCAGCGTAGGACTAGCGGCTAGCACAGATACGCAGTATTTT.

This rearrangement joins TRBV19 to TRBJ1-6; D perhaps matches TRBD1 (6 bases). The germline V and J ends were trimmed by 5 bases and 7 bases, with 21 bases remaining between them. The CDR3 consists of 17 residues. The germline gives CDR1 LNHDA, CDR2 SQIVND (reference sequence). CDR3 loop: CASSPPGASAPNSPLHF. DNA of the CDR3: TGTGCCAGTAGTCCTCCAGGGGCCTCCGCCCCGAATTCACCCCTCCACTTT.